This entry lists 30 T cell receptor beta chains sequenced from one sample in a study of T cell repertoires in cytomegalovirus infection. In TCRdb, the reads were re-called with MiXCR into one record per CDR3 protein. Of about 300,000 distinct CDR3 sequences in the sample, about a tenth are singletons; the top ten hold around 2.6%. The sequenced sample was PBMCs. Receptors originate from a human donor in good health (CMV status not recorded). Some clones in this sample may be carry-over from other donors' samples.

The table lists this clonotype with many counts. The chain links TRBV2 to TRBJ1-3; D is possibly TRBD1 (6 bases). Germline V gene lookup returns CDR1 SNHLY and CDR2 FYNNEI. V was pared by 8 bases and J by 2 bases, with 16 bases between. The CDR3 contains 15 residues. The CDR3 here is CASCTGRVTGNTIYF. Here the CDR3 DNA reads TGTGCCAGCTGCACAGGGAGGGTCACTGGAAACACCATATATTTT.

This clonotype was recorded many times. The V and J genes are TRBV4-3 and TRBJ1-4, with 8 nucleotides matching TRBD1. In germline, CDR1 is LGHNA, CDR2 YSLEER. The CDR3 spans 15 residues. The V and J ends lost 3 bases and 8 bases, in that order; junction bases with no gene match: 8. CDR3 protein: CASSQADRGREKLFF. The CDR3 region has the DNA TGCGCCAGCAGCCAGGCTGACAGGGGAAGGGAAAAACTGTTTTTT.

This clonotype was seen more than once but under ten times. This sequence joins TRBV29-1 and TRBJ1-2, with 11 bases matching TRBD1. The CDR3 length is 15 residues. The germline gives CDR1 SQVTM, CDR2 ANQGSEA. The V gene end was trimmed by 0 bases and the J gene end by 7 bases; junction bases not matched to a gene: 7. The CDR3 sequence: CSVEEGRTGGGGYTF. CDR3 DNA: TGCAGCGTTGAAGAAGGAAGGACAGGGGGCGGTGGCTACACCTTC.

This clonotype was recorded a few times. V is TRBV24-1 and J is TRBJ2-1; no definite D call. V lost 3 bases, J lost 2 bases, and 7 bases lay in between. Per the germline V gene, CDR1 is KGHDR and CDR2 is SFDVKD. The CDR3 length is 14 residues. The CDR3 nucleotides are TGTGCCACCAGTGATGGGGTGACCTACAATGAGCAGTTCTTC. Translating it yields CATSDGVTYNEQFF.

V and J are TRBV5-5 and TRBJ2-3; TRBD1 is a possible D gene (5 bases). The CDR3 totals 16 residues. Per germline, CDR1 SGHKS and CDR2 YYEKEE (reference sequence). V was shortened by 0 bases and J by 0 bases, with 11 bases between the two germline ends. The CDR3 reads CASSLVLGVSTDTQYF. The CDR3 DNA sequence: TGTGCCAGCAGCTTGGTTTTAGGGGTGAGCACAGATACGCAGTATTTT. Using reference TRBV5-5 and TRBJ2-3 for the parts outside the CDR3, the full variable domain is DAGVTQSPTHLIKTRGQQVTLRCSPISGHKSVSWYQQVLGQGPQFIFQYYEKEERGRGNFPDRFSARQFPNYSSELNVNALLLGDSALYLCASSLVLGVSTDTQYFGPGTRLTVL.

This clonotype was seen repeatedly, ten times or more. This chain uses TRBV12-3 or TRBV12-4 with TRBJ2-6; 7 positions agree with TRBD1. After removal of 6 bases from V and 0 bases from J, the junction contained 14 bases not matched to a gene. This CDR3 is 19 amino acids long. The CDR3 nucleotides read TGTGCCAGCAGCCTACGGACAGGACGTTTTAACTCTGGGGCCAACGTCCTGACTTTC. Its translation is CASSLRTGRFNSGANVLTF.

V usage is TRBV29-1 and J usage is TRBJ2-5; D is unresolved. The CDR3 runs 14 residues. Trimming removed 1 base at V and 2 bases at J, with 11 bases between. Looked up from germline, CDR1 is SQVTM and CDR2 is ANQGSEA. CDR3 sequence (DNA): TGCAGCGTTGAAGTATGGGCAGGACAAGAGACCCAGTACTTC. The encoded protein is CSVEVWAGQETQYF.

The sample holds a few counts of this clonotype. This chain uses TRBV28 with TRBJ2-2; D might be TRBD2 (6 bases). Between the trimmed V and J ends, which lost 3 bases and 5 bases, there was a span of 13 bases. This CDR3 spans 15 amino acids. Germline CDR1 MDHEN, CDR2 SYDVKM. CDR3 nucleotides: TGTGCCAGCAGTTTTCGGGGGACCAGGACCGGGGAGCTGTTTTTT. Translating gives CASSFRGTRTGELFF.

The CDR3 loop is CASSEAWTAYEQYV. The CDR3 DNA follows: TGTGCCAGCAGTGAAGCTTGGACAGCCTACGAGCAGTACGTC. The chain couples TRBV6-1 to TRBJ2-7, with a possible D match to TRBD1 (6 bases). The CDR3 runs 14 residues. The V end was cut by 0 bases, the J end by 2 bases, with 8 bases between. The germline V gene encodes CDR1 MNHNS and CDR2 SASEGT.

The chain combines TRBV9 with TRBJ2-2, with 7 bases fitting TRBD1. This CDR3 has 19 amino acids. The V gene end was trimmed by 0 bases and the J gene end by 0 bases; junction bases not matched to a gene: 11. CDR1 is SGDLS, CDR2 YYNGEE, per germline. The DNA of the CDR3 is TGTGCCAGCAGCGTAGTTCTGAGAATGGGACAGCCGAACACCGGGGAGCTGTTTTTT. This gives the protein CASSVVLRMGQPNTGELFF.

This clonotype has ten or more counts. V is TRBV20-1 and J is TRBJ2-1; D not certain. Trimming cost V 3 bases and J 0 bases, with 9 bases left between them. Germline CDR1 DFQATT, CDR2 SNEGSKA (reference sequence). The CDR3 is 14 amino acids. The CDR3 bases are TGCAGTGCTAGTCTTTGGAGCTCCTACAATGAGCAGTTCTTC. Translation gives CSASLWSSYNEQFF.

This clonotype has ten or more counts. This sequence joins TRBV7-8 and TRBJ1-3; D unclear. The CDR3 sequence is 17 residues long. From germline, CDR1 is SGHVS and CDR2 FQNEAQ. V lost 0 bases to trimming and J lost 3 bases, with 15 bases between them. The CDR3, as DNA: TGTGCCAGCAGCTTAGCTGGCCGATTGTTTGTTGGAAACACCATATATTTT. Translating it yields CASSLAGRLFVGNTIYF.

This clonotype was counted at least ten times. The gene calls are TRBV10-3 and TRBJ1-2, with 10 bases lining up with TRBD1. V dropped 7 bases and J dropped 8; count of bases not matched to a gene: 7. Germline CDR1 is ENHRY and CDR2 is SYGVKD. The CDR3 spans 13 residues. The CDR3 DNA reads TGTGCCATCAACCCGGGACAGGGGACGGGCTACACCTTC. This translates into CAINPGQGTGYTF.

This clonotype was detected ten times or more. The chain combines TRBV28 with TRBJ2-3; D remains unclear. The CDR3 spans 20 residues. Germline V CDR1 and CDR2: MDHEN, SYDVKM. V was pared by 1 base and J by 2 bases, with 25 bases between. The CDR3 nucleotides read TGTGCCAGCAGTTTATTAGTCCCTCGCGCAAGTGGAATACCCACAGATACGCAGTATTTT. This encodes CASSLLVPRASGIPTDTQYF.

The V call is TRBV29-1, the J call TRBJ1-6; 7 positions agree with TRBD1. V was clipped by 5 bases and J by 7 bases; unmatched bases: 8. The CDR3 contains 14 residues. The germline V gene encodes CDR1 SQVTM and CDR2 ANQGSEA. The CDR3: CSVRLAGGNSPLHF. CDR3 in DNA: TGCAGCGTTAGACTTGCAGGGGGAAATTCACCCCTCCACTTT.

This clonotype was recorded many times. This chain links TRBV27 with TRBJ2-7; D is undetermined. Germline loops: CDR1 MNHEY, CDR2 SMNVEV (reference sequence). V shed 8 bases and J shed 2 bases, with 16 bases lying between them. This CDR3 is 14 amino acids long. CDR3 loop: CASSLFQTPYEQYF. CDR3 DNA: TGTGCCAGCTCCCTTTTCCAGACACCCTACGAGCAGTACTTC.

Ten or more counts support this clonotype. The chain employs TRBV20-1 and TRBJ1-5; unclear D gene. Looked up from germline, CDR1 is DFQATT and CDR2 is SNEGSKA (reference sequence). The germline V and J ends were trimmed by 0 bases and 3 bases, with 9 bases remaining between them. The CDR3 extends over 14 amino acids. CDR3 amino acids: CSARDAWTNQPQHF. The CDR3 DNA follows: TGCAGTGCTAGAGATGCGTGGACCAATCAGCCCCAGCATTTT.

This clonotype showed up just a few times. The chain links TRBV20-1 to TRBJ2-1; a possible D gene is TRBD1 (5 bases). The CDR3 runs 14 residues. CDR1 and CDR2 from the germline V gene are DFQATT and SNEGSKA (reference sequence). V was cut by 0 bases and J by 10 bases, with 16 bases left in between. CDR3 nucleotides: TGCAGTGCTAGAGAGGGGCTTAGGGGTGAAGAGCAGTTCTTC. Its protein is CSAREGLRGEEQFF.

This rearrangement joins TRBV3-1 to TRBJ2-2; 8 bases fit TRBD2. V trimming: 3 bases; J trimming: 5 bases; junction bases outside the gene matches: 2. The CDR3 loop spans 14 amino acids. The germline CDR1 and CDR2 sequences are LGHDT and YNNKEL (reference sequence). For the CDR3, the DNA is TGTGCCAGCAGCCACGGGGGGGGTACCGGGGAGCTGTTTTTT. Amino acid sequence: CASSHGGGTGELFF. Full variable domain (outside the CDR3, taken from reference TRBV3-1 and TRBJ2-2): DTAVSQTPKYLVTQMGNDKSIKCEQNLGHDTMYWYKQDSKKFLKIMFSYNNKELIINETVPNRFSPKSPDKAHLNLHINSLELGDSAVYFCASSHGGGTGELFFGEGSRLTVL.

This clonotype was counted a few times. The V gene is TRBV20-1, the J gene TRBJ2-1; D not certain. The germline V and J ends were trimmed by 2 bases and 6 bases, with 14 bases remaining between them. Per the germline V gene, CDR1 is DFQATT and CDR2 is SNEGSKA (reference sequence). CDR3 length equals 14 residues. CDR3 sequence reads: CSARPQLLGNEQFF. As DNA, the CDR3 is TGCAGTGCTAGACCACAGCTACTGGGCAATGAGCAGTTCTTC.

This clonotype was counted many times. V usage is TRBV7-3 and J usage is TRBJ1-1; 7 nucleotides match TRBD1. Unmatched junction bases numbered 10, after V lost 4 bases and J lost 11 bases. The CDR3 runs 13 residues. CDR1 and CDR2 from the germline V gene are SGHTA and FQGTGA. This chain's CDR3 is CASSSTTGVEAFF. In DNA form, the CDR3 reads TGTGCCAGCAGCTCAACTACAGGGGTAGAGGCTTTCTTT.

This clonotype was found many times. The chain has TRBV7-9 and TRBJ2-5; the D gene could be TRBD1 or TRBD2 (5 bases each). Trimming took off 5 bases at V and 0 bases at J, with 13 bases between the two ends. Germline CDR1 is SEHNR and CDR2 is FQNEAQ (reference sequence). The CDR3 is 15 residues long. The CDR3 bases are TGTGCCAGCAGCCCCCCGGGACGCAACCAAGAGACCCAGTACTTC. This encodes CASSPPGRNQETQYF.

The V and J genes are TRBV20-1 and TRBJ1-5; TRBD1 is a possible D gene (6 bases). Trimming cost V 3 bases and J 3 bases, with 18 bases left between them. Germline values: CDR1 DFQATT, CDR2 SNEGSKA (reference sequence). The CDR3 contains 16 residues. The CDR3 DNA sequence: TGCAGTGCTAGTAGAGGGGGAGGGGCGAACAATCAGCCCCAGCATTTT. Translation: CSASRGGGANNQPQHF.

Ten or more counts support this clonotype. The rearrangement joins TRBV20-1 to TRBJ1-1; D call uncertain. There are 14 residues in the CDR3. Per germline, CDR1 DFQATT and CDR2 SNEGSKA (reference sequence). Trimming took 2 bases from V and 6 from J, leaving 16 bases between them. CDR3: CSARFRASDPEAFF. In nucleotides, the CDR3 is TGCAGTGCTAGATTCCGGGCTTCGGACCCTGAAGCTTTCTTT.

This clonotype was seen ten or more times. The V call is TRBV19, the J call TRBJ2-1; maybe TRBD1 (5 bases). V was shortened by 5 bases and J by 0 bases, with 11 bases between the two germline ends. The CDR3 contains 15 residues. Per germline, CDR1 LNHDA and CDR2 SQIVND (reference sequence). CDR3 protein: CASSYDSSSYNEQFF. The CDR3 DNA sequence: TGTGCCAGTAGTTACGACAGCAGCTCCTACAATGAGCAGTTCTTC.

This clonotype is a singleton in its sample. A much larger clone lies a single base off, so this may be a read error. This chain links TRBV7-9 with TRBJ2-1; 9 bases agree with TRBD2. The CDR3 totals 15 residues. Germline trimming cut 1 base from V and 6 bases from J; bases unmatched to any gene: 4. The germline V gene has CDR1 SEHNR and CDR2 FQNEAQ (reference sequence). The CDR3 DNA sequence: TGTGCCAGCAGCTTAGATAGCGGGGGAAGCAATGAGCAGTTCTTC. This translates into CASSLDSGGSNEQFF.

The gene calls are TRBV4-1 and TRBJ1-1; no definite D call. Trimming cost V 4 bases and J 4 bases, with 10 bases left between them. The germline gives CDR1 MGHRA, CDR2 YSYEKL. This CDR3 comprises 13 residues. The CDR3 loop is CASSLTTATEAFF. Written as DNA, the CDR3 is TGCGCCAGCAGCCTAACCACGGCCACTGAAGCTTTCTTT.

This clonotype occurred many times. The chain combines TRBV5-1 with TRBJ2-5, with TRBD2 matching 14 bases. This CDR3 region has 17 residues. J lost 2 bases, V lost 3 bases, and 6 bases had no gene match. From germline, CDR1 is SGHRS and CDR2 YFSETQ. CDR3 DNA: TGCGCCAGCAGCTCGGGACTAGCGGGGGACATACAAGAGACCCAGTACTTC. Its protein product is CASSSGLAGDIQETQYF.

At least ten counts were recorded for this clonotype. The V gene is TRBV5-5, the J gene TRBJ2-1; the D is unclear. The V gene's germline CDR1 is SGHKS and CDR2 YYEKEE (reference sequence). V was cut by 0 bases and J by 8 bases, with 6 bases left in between. This CDR3 contains 12 residues. This CDR3 reads CASSLGKDEQFF. The CDR3 DNA reads as TGTGCCAGCAGCTTGGGAAAAGATGAGCAGTTCTTC.

This clonotype appeared many times. This chain joins TRBV4-3 and TRBJ2-1; TRBD2 matches at 8 bases. The CDR3 covers 16 residues. Germline values: CDR1 LGHNA, CDR2 YSLEER. Trimming removed 3 bases from V and 2 bases from J; junction bases left unmatched: 6. CDR3 residues: CASSQARGGPYNEQFF. CDR3 nucleotides: TGCGCCAGCAGCCAGGCGCGCGGGGGGCCCTACAATGAGCAGTTCTTC.